This T cell receptor beta chain was documented in a study of T-cell memory formation after mild COVID-19. V gave up 0 bases and J gave up 7 bases, with 8 bases separating them. The CDR3 runs 13 residues. Per germline, CDR1 SGHDT and CDR2 YYEEEE. TCRdb reanalysed the 5' RACE reads using MiXCR and keeps one entry per CDR3 protein. The sample consists of about 270,000 distinct CDR3 sequences, more than 15% of them appearing once. This clonotype was counted a few times. The rearrangement links TRBV5-6 to TRBJ1-5; no clear D. The sample comprised PBMCs or a T cell subset sorted from them (not recorded which). This TCR derives from a man aged 18 to 30 who had mild COVID-19 (a few samples of this study predate the infection). Cell type and time point are not known. The DNA for the CDR3 is TGTGCCAGCAGCTTGGCGGGCAGGCAGCCCCAGCATTTT. It translates to CASSLAGRQPQHF.